The clone carrying this TCR beta chain appeared a single time. These data belong to a study of blood T cell repertoires in COVID-19. Overall study: Both acute and convalescent COVID-19 samples were obtained from the United States, Italy and Spain. The cDNA or gDNA used as material had been derived from T cells, B-cell-depleted T cells, or PBMCs.

The CDR3 extends over 13 amino acids. Per germline, CDR1 SGHTA and CDR2 FQGTGA. The germline V and J ends were trimmed by 6 bases and 4 bases, with 10 bases remaining between them. Assay used: immunoSEQ multiplex PCR; TCRdb lists only in-frame clones, some missing. The table records about 260,000 clones, 86% of them present only once. The receptor comes from a man in his thirties or forties with active or convalescent COVID-19. V gene TRBV7-3 combines with J gene TRBJ2-1; D is perhaps TRBD2 (6 bases). Sequencing was performed on peripheral blood. CDR3 bases: TGTGCCAGCAGTCAGACTAGTTACAATGAGCAGTTCTTC. The encoded protein is CASSQTSYNEQFF.